A selection of T cell receptor beta chains follows, all from one sample in a study of blood T cell repertoires in COVID-19. This table comes from immunoSEQ multiplex PCR, and its TCRdb copy is limited to in-frame clones, with some not included. The sample has over 120,000 clones, around 79% seen once. Material: peripheral blood. Receptors originate from a woman in her sixties or seventies with COVID-19, enrolled during active disease. The conserved cysteine and the conserved F or W are not part of the CDR3 here.

V gene,J gene,CDR3 protein
TRBV30,TRBJ2-7,AWSFSGGGLEQY
TRBV2,TRBJ2-3,ASSLGLAGETDTQY
TRBV2,TRBJ1-1,ASLTRTGRAEAF
TRBV6-5,TRBJ2-7,ASSYPPDEQY
TRBV28,TRBJ1-4,ASRARGGRHEKLF
TRBV7-9,TRBJ2-5,ATRLAGGQETQY
TRBV6-5,TRBJ2-1,ASRKGWGNEQF
TRBV28,TRBJ1-5,ASSLWQANQPQH
TRBV7-9,TRBJ2-1,ASSLHGLYNEQF
TRBV20-1,TRBJ1-2,SANDPGQINYGYT
TRBV11-3,TRBJ1-2,ASSLTGGQGYT
TRBV5-1,TRBJ1-1,ASSPRTTGNTEAF
TRBV20-1,TRBJ1-2,SASRPDRDENLGTSELPNYGYT
TRBV9,TRBJ1-4,ASSVGARQSNEKLF
TRBV30,TRBJ1-2,AWSNTDSFYGYT
TRBV7-9,TRBJ1-5,ASSLGGPAGLDQH
TRBV5-6,TRBJ2-7,ASSPGHNYEQY
TRBV6-1,TRBJ2-2,ASSEVRTRDTGELF
TRBV29-1,TRBJ1-2,SVQTGRGYGYT
TRBV10-3,TRBJ1-2,AISEGQGASGYT
TRBV5-1,TRBJ2-2,ASSLDLWLAGGPLNTGELF
TRBV4-1,TRBJ2-3,ASSRGWGQGTDTQY
TRBV29-1,TRBJ2-5,SVSLAGGSETQY
TRBV3-1/TRBV3-2,TRBJ2-1,ASSQDRNNEQF
TRBV18,TRBJ2-7,ASSPSRDKVY
TRBV2,TRBJ1-2,ASSGDRKGYT
TRBV2,TRBJ2-5,ASCRQGSRETQY
TRBV2,TRBJ1-2,ASRTLGFGYT
TRBV5-4,TRBJ1-1,ALATGGVEAF
TRBV7-8,TRBJ2-5,ASSGASGAETQY
TRBV5-1,TRBJ1-2,ASSLAPRDGYT
TRBV19,TRBJ1-4,ASSARDRVTEKLF
TRBV27,TRBJ1-2,ASSRLDRGHGYT
TRBV30,TRBJ1-1,ACTGSGTEAF
TRBV6-5,TRBJ1-2,ASSYFQGGGGYT
TRBV6-4,TRBJ2-3,AVPQGGGQYTQY
TRBV15,TRBJ2-1,ATRGDRGGLNEQF
TRBV2,TRBJ2-7,ASGAGSFYEQY
TRBV21-1,TRBJ1-2,ASSPRTGRDGYT
TRBV19,TRBJ1-4,ASSVGFATNEKLF
TRBV7-8,TRBJ1-2,ASSLGPGAANYGYT
TRBV6-4,TRBJ2-3,ASSATPAGDTQY
TRBV5-1,TRBJ1-1,ASSLVTGSLNTEAF
TRBV27,TRBJ2-7,ASSFSSRGGWDEQY
TRBV7-2,TRBJ2-1,ASSLSGGHYNEQF
TRBV11-2,TRBJ2-1,ASSPQLGLFEQF
TRBV19,TRBJ2-7,ASRAGPDYEQY
TRBV27,TRBJ2-1,ASSLSGRGAYNEQF
TRBV6-5,TRBJ1-4,ASSLPRQGGEKLF
TRBV7-2,TRBJ1-4,ASSLEVRANEKLF
TRBV25-1,TRBJ1-1,ASKKPPNTEAF